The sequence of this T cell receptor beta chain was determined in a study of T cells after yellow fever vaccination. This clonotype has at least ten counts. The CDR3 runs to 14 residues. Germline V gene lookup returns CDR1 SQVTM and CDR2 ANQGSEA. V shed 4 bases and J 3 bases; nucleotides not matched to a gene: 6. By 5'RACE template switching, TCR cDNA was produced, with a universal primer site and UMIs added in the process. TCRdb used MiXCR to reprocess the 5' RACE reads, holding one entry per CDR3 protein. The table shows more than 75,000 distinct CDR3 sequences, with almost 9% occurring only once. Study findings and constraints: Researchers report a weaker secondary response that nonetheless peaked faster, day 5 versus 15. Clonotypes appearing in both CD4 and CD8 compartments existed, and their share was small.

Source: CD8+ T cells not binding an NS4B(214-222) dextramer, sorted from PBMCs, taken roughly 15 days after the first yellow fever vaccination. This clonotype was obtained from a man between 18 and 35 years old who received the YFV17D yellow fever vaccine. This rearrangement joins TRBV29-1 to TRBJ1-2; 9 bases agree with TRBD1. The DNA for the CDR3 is TGCAGCGTTGCCGGGACAGGGCTTTACTATGGCTACACCTTC. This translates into CSVAGTGLYYGYTF.